The 25 T cell receptor beta chains listed next were all sequenced from one sample in a study of Tregs in tolerant kidney transplant recipients. Assay: immunoSEQ multiplex PCR; the TCRdb copy retains only in-frame clones and omits some. This sample has 54,000 or so clones; 91% occur once, and the top ten carry approximately 16%. Mixed chimerism was transient after nonmyeloablative marrow transplants from related graft donors. The sample was CD8+ T cells from blood (PBMCs), taken 24 months after the transplant. Source of these receptors: a human patient who received a combined kidney and bone marrow transplant. The graft donor may be the source of some T cells.

J is TRBJ2-3 and V is TRBV13, with TRBD2 identical over 9 bases. V shed 5 bases and J 6 bases; nucleotides not matched to a gene: 9. The germline CDR1 and CDR2 sequences are PRHDT and FYEKMQ (reference sequence). The CDR3 runs 15 residues. CDR3 region: CASSEGLAGGDTQYF. The CDR3 DNA is TGTGCCAGCAGCGAGGGACTAGCCGGAGGTGATACGCAGTATTTT.

The chain employs TRBV4-2 and TRBJ1-6; D gene uncertain. V lost 3 bases, J lost 11 bases, and 11 bases lay in between. Per germline, CDR1 LGHNA and CDR2 YNFKEQ. The CDR3 covers 13 residues. CDR3: CASSHGGSAPLHF. DNA of the CDR3: TGTGCCAGCAGCCACGGTGGTTCGGCACCCCTCCACTTT.

The chain joins TRBV30 to TRBJ2-2; TRBD2 agrees at 7 bases. Losses at the gene ends were 4 bases for V and 6 bases for J; bases not matched to a gene: 2. The germline V gene has CDR1 GTSNPN and CDR2 SVGIG (reference sequence). The CDR3 has 12 residues. The CDR3 DNA reads as TGTGCCTGGACCCGGGGGGCCGGGGAGCTGTTTTTT. Encoded protein: CAWTRGAGELFF.

The genes are TRBV10-2 and TRBJ2-1; TRBD2 agrees at 8 bases. V was clipped by 6 bases and J by 0 bases; unmatched bases: 4. CDR1 and CDR2 (germline): WSHSY, SAAADI. The CDR3 runs to 15 residues. The CDR3 reads CASSTGGPSYNEQFF. The CDR3 nucleotides read TGCGCCAGCAGCACGGGGGGGCCCTCCTACAATGAGCAGTTCTTC.

The V and J genes are TRBV19 and TRBJ2-5; 7 bases align to TRBD1. Trimming cost V 2 bases and J 2 bases; bases outside gene matches: 5. The germline gives CDR1 LNHDA, CDR2 SQIVND (reference sequence). The CDR3 is made up of 15 amino acids. CDR3 amino acids: CASSIISRGQETQYF. CDR3 DNA: TGTGCCAGTAGTATAATATCCAGGGGGCAAGAGACCCAGTACTTC.

This clone was seen a few times. The V call is TRBV4-1, the J call TRBJ2-2; possibly TRBD2 for D (5 bases). This CDR3 spans 15 amino acids. V lost 4 bases and J lost 7, with 16 bases in between. Germline-derived CDR1 and CDR2 are MGHRA and YSYEKL. As DNA, the CDR3 is TGCGCCAGCAGCCTCCGGGGTGAGAAAATCGGGGAGCTGTTTTTT. Translating gives CASSLRGEKIGELFF.

The DNA of the CDR3 is TGTGCCAGCAGCTTTTGGGACAGTGTCTTGGATGAGCAGTTCTTC. Residues: CASSFWDSVLDEQFF. This chain uses TRBV7-2 with TRBJ2-1; 7 bases are shared with TRBD1. V was clipped by 3 bases and J by 8 bases; unmatched bases: 10. Germline CDR1 is SGHTA and CDR2 is FQGNSA. The CDR3 contains 15 residues.

This sequence joins TRBV4-1 and TRBJ2-5; tentatively, D is TRBD2 (7 bases). Germline V lookup: CDR1 MGHRA, CDR2 YSYEKL. The ends were cut back, 0 bases at V and 7 bases at J, with 18 bases in the middle. This CDR3 has 16 residues. The CDR3 bases are TGCGCCAGCAGCCAAGATGAGGGGGGGGGCGATGTGACCCAGTACTTC. Residues: CASSQDEGGGDVTQYF.

The rearrangement uses TRBV27 and TRBJ2-1, with TRBD1 matching over 7 bases. The germline CDR1 and CDR2 sequences are MNHEY and SMNVEV (reference sequence). The CDR3 totals 15 residues. V trimming: 6 bases; J trimming: 4 bases; junction bases outside the gene matches: 9. CDR3 coding DNA: TGTGCCAGCAGCTGGGGCCAGGGACAGTACAATGAGCAGTTCTTC. Protein sequence: CASSWGQGQYNEQFF.

This clone appeared a single time. This chain joins TRBV14 and TRBJ1-1; tentatively, D is TRBD1 (6 bases). V lost 1 base and J lost 2, with 11 bases in between. The CDR3 length is 15 residues. Germline V gene data show CDR1 as SGHDN and CDR2 as FVKESK. The CDR3 DNA is TGTGCCAGCAGCCAAGTAGGGGGTCCCAACACTGAAGCTTTCTTT. Amino acid sequence: CASSQVGGPNTEAFF.

The V call is TRBV30, the J call TRBJ1-1; D possibly corresponds to TRBD1 (5 bases). CDR3 length: 14 amino acids. Germline V gene lookup returns CDR1 GTSNPN and CDR2 SVGIG (reference sequence). V was clipped by 0 bases and J by 2 bases, with 10 bases between them. CDR3 protein: CAWSVLGGNTEAFF. CDR3 bases: TGTGCCTGGAGTGTACTCGGGGGAAACACTGAAGCTTTCTTT.

This chain connects TRBV4-2 to TRBJ2-3, with TRBD2 matching over 10 bases. The CDR3 consists of 16 residues. The germline CDR1 and CDR2 sequences are LGHNA and YNFKEQ. The V and J ends lost 1 base and 2 bases, in that order; junction bases with no gene match: 3. CDR3 loop: CASSQGAGGTTDTQYF. The CDR3 DNA follows: TGTGCCAGCAGCCAAGGAGCGGGGGGGACCACAGATACGCAGTATTTT.

Worth noting for this clone: Its ends do not fully match the called genes, so a read error is possible. The J gene is TRBJ2-1, the V gene TRBV6-1; no firm D call. The CDR3 totals 15 residues. The germline V gene encodes CDR1 MNHNS and CDR2 SASEGT. The CDR3 DNA is TGTGCCAGCGGTGACATGTGGAGCTCCTACAATGAGCAGTTCTTC. It specifies CASGDMWSSYNEQFF.

The V gene is TRBV10-3, the J gene TRBJ2-5; a possible D gene is TRBD2 (6 bases). The CDR3 is made up of 13 amino acids. The germline V gene encodes CDR1 ENHRY and CDR2 SYGVKD. The V end lost 10 bases, the J end lost 3 bases, and 15 bases lay between the germline ends. The CDR3 is CATLGQREETQYF. In DNA form, the CDR3 reads TGTGCCACCCTTGGCCAGCGGGAAGAGACCCAGTACTTC.

The genes are TRBV27 and TRBJ1-1; TRBD1 agrees at 7 bases. Germline V gene sequence: CDR1 MNHEY, CDR2 SMNVEV (reference sequence). Unmatched junction bases numbered 9, after V lost 5 bases and J lost 6 bases. CDR3 length equals 14 residues. CDR3: CASSLLTGLAEAFF. CDR3 nucleotide sequence: TGTGCCAGCAGTCTCCTGACAGGGTTGGCTGAAGCTTTCTTT.

This clone has just one count. This chain joins TRBV4-1 and TRBJ2-3, with 13 bases lining up with TRBD2. CDR3 length: 16 amino acids. Per germline, CDR1 MGHRA and CDR2 YSYEKL. The V and J ends lost 3 bases and 6 bases, in that order; junction bases with no gene match: 6. The chain's CDR3 is CASSQGTSGNWDTQYF. Here the CDR3 DNA reads TGCGCCAGCAGCCAGGGGACTAGCGGGAACTGGGATACGCAGTATTTT.

V gene TRBV29-1 combines with J gene TRBJ2-3; 9 bases map to TRBD2. This CDR3 region has 14 residues. Germline V gene sequence: CDR1 SQVTM, CDR2 ANQGSEA. Germline trimming cut 4 bases from V and 2 bases from J; bases unmatched to any gene: 4. The CDR3 sequence: CSVALAGPTDTQYF. Here the CDR3 DNA reads TGCAGCGTTGCGCTAGCGGGGCCCACAGATACGCAGTATTTT.

The J gene is TRBJ2-1, the V gene TRBV7-3; the D gene is possibly TRBD1 (6 bases). The germline V gene encodes CDR1 SGHTA and CDR2 FQGTGA. This CDR3 has 16 amino acids. V lost 1 base to trimming and J lost 1 base, with 11 bases between them. The CDR3: CASSLNRDTSYNEQFF. Here the CDR3 DNA reads TGTGCCAGCAGCTTAAACCGGGACACGTCCTACAATGAGCAGTTCTTC.

The chain combines TRBV27 with TRBJ2-1, with TRBD1 matching over 10 bases. The CDR3 covers 16 residues. Germline V CDR1 and CDR2: MNHEY, SMNVEV (reference sequence). The ends lost 0 bases at V and 2 bases at J; junction bases unmatched: 1. This CDR3 is CASSLSGQGPYNEQFF. For the CDR3, the DNA is TGTGCCAGCAGTTTATCGGGACAGGGGCCCTACAATGAGCAGTTCTTC.

This chain connects TRBV4-2 to TRBJ2-2; 15 positions match TRBD2. V gave up 6 bases and J gave up 3 bases; unmatched junction bases: 5. Germline V gene sequence: CDR1 LGHNA, CDR2 YNFKEQ. The CDR3 contains 17 residues. For the CDR3, the DNA is TGTGCCAGCAGGGGACTAGCGGGAGGTCCCTACACCGGGGAGCTGTTTTTT. Translating it yields CASRGLAGGPYTGELFF.

V usage is TRBV9 and J usage is TRBJ2-2; a possible D gene is TRBD1 (5 bases). Deletions cut 0 bases from V and 5 bases from J, with 8 bases between. CDR3 length equals 14 residues. CDR1 is SGDLS, CDR2 YYNGEE, per germline. As DNA, the CDR3 is TGTGCCAGCAGCGTAGGGGCAGGGACCGGGGAGCTGTTTTTT. It translates to CASSVGAGTGELFF.

The chain is built from TRBV6-1 and TRBJ1-1, with 7 bases that match TRBD1. The germline CDR1 and CDR2 sequences are MNHNS and SASEGT. This CDR3 is built from 17 residues. J lost 6 bases, V lost 5 bases, and 18 bases had no gene match. The CDR3 sequence: CASSKDRALPGVAEAFF. The DNA of the CDR3 is TGTGCCAGCAGTAAAGACAGGGCTCTCCCTGGGGTTGCTGAAGCTTTCTTT.

V gene TRBV30 combines with J gene TRBJ1-2, with D possibly being TRBD1 (6 bases). CDR3 length equals 14 residues. Germline assignment: CDR1 GTSNPN and CDR2 SVGIG (reference sequence). V dropped 0 bases and J dropped 6 bases, with 14 bases sitting between them. CDR3 region: CAWSVWGGGHGYTF. Here the CDR3 DNA reads TGTGCCTGGAGTGTATGGGGGGGCGGTCATGGCTACACCTTC.

The chain has TRBV4-1 and TRBJ2-1, with 7 bases aligning to TRBD2. CDR1 MGHRA and CDR2 YSYEKL come from the germline V gene. The CDR3 is 16 amino acids. The V gene end was trimmed by 0 bases and the J gene end by 7 bases; junction bases not matched to a gene: 9. This CDR3 reads CASSQDAGGSGNEQFF. The CDR3 region has the DNA TGCGCCAGCAGCCAAGATGCGGGCGGGAGTGGGAATGAGCAGTTCTTC.

The chain is built from TRBV28 and TRBJ1-2; 10 bases agree with TRBD1. Trimming removed 8 bases from V and 1 base from J; junction bases left unmatched: 4. The CDR3 totals 14 residues. Germline values: CDR1 MDHEN, CDR2 SYDVKM. The CDR3 DNA follows: TGTGCCAGCTGTGACAGGGGGCATAACTATGGCTACACCTTC. This codes for CASCDRGHNYGYTF.